Each of the 28 T cell receptor beta chains below was sequenced from the same sample in a study of blood T cell repertoires in COVID-19. Clones were read by immunoSEQ multiplex PCR, and TCRdb kept only the in-frame ones, dropping some. The sample carries 60,000 to 65,000 clones, around 79% recorded once. Sequencing was carried out using peripheral blood. Receptors originate from a man aged 60 to 75 with acute or convalescent COVID-19.

This sequence joins TRBV5-8 and TRBJ1-2; possibly TRBD1 for D (5 bases). The CDR3 consists of 14 residues. Germline V gene sequence: CDR1 SGHTS, CDR2 YDEGEE. Trimming pared 1 base from V and 7 bases from J, leaving 14 bases between. The CDR3 loop reads CASSLTGRLVGYTF. CDR3 sequence (DNA): TGTGCCAGCAGCTTGACAGGCCGGCTCGTTGGCTACACCTTC.

The chain links TRBV6-5 to TRBJ1-1; 11 nucleotides align to TRBD1. The CDR3 length is 14 residues. V lost 5 bases to trimming and J lost 4 bases; unmatched junction nucleotides: 3. The V gene's germline CDR1 is MNHEY and CDR2 SVGAGI. Here the CDR3 reads CASSTDRGRTEAFF. In DNA form, the CDR3 reads TGTGCCAGCAGTACGGACAGGGGGCGCACTGAAGCTTTCTTT.

The gene calls are TRBV7-8 and TRBJ2-7, with 7 positions matching TRBD1. J gave up 6 bases and V 1 base, and 6 bases lay outside the gene matches. CDR1 is SGHVS and CDR2 is FQNEAQ in the germline V gene. The CDR3 totals 14 residues. CDR3 in amino acids: CASSLVDRATEQYF. CDR3 DNA sequence: TGTGCCAGCAGCTTAGTCGACAGGGCTACCGAGCAGTACTTC. Combining the CDR3 with reference TRBV7-8 and TRBJ2-7 gives the whole variable domain GAGVSQSPRYKVAKRGQDVALRCDPISGHVSLFWYQQALGQGPEFLTYFQNEAQLDKSGLPSDRFFAERPEGSVSTLKIQRTQQEDSAVYLCASSLVDRATEQYFGPGTRLTVT.

The rearrangement links TRBV7-9 to TRBJ2-1, with TRBD2 matching over 8 bases. CDR1 SEHNR and CDR2 FQNEAQ come from the germline V gene (reference sequence). The CDR3 has 16 residues. Trimming removed 3 bases from V and 5 bases from J; junction bases left unmatched: 9. CDR3 nucleotide sequence: TGTGCCAGCAGCTTGTTACCGGGACTAGAACACAATGAGCAGTTCTTC. This encodes CASSLLPGLEHNEQFF.

The chain carries TRBV19 and TRBJ1-2; D is unresolved. The CDR3 loop spans 11 amino acids. Deletions cut 4 bases from V and 4 bases from J, with 4 bases between. From germline, CDR1 is LNHDA and CDR2 SQIVND (reference sequence). The CDR3 DNA follows: TGTGCCAGTAGTACCTCCTATGGCTACACCTTC. Its protein product is CASSTSYGYTF. Full variable domain (outside the CDR3, taken from reference TRBV19 and TRBJ1-2): DGGITQSPKYLFRKEGQNVTLSCEQNLNHDAMYWYRQDPGQGLRLIYYSQIVNDFQKGDIAEGYSVSREKKESFPLTVTSAQKNPTAFYLCASSTSYGYTFGSGTRLTVV.

The chain joins TRBV5-6 to TRBJ1-1; 9 bases fit TRBD1. Germline-derived CDR1 and CDR2 are SGHDT and YYEEEE. Trimming removed 2 bases from V and 0 bases from J; junction bases left unmatched: 2. This CDR3 is built from 15 residues. For the CDR3, the DNA is TGTGCCAGCAGCTTCGGGACAGGGATGAACACTGAAGCTTTCTTT. Translated: CASSFGTGMNTEAFF.

The rearrangement joins TRBV5-1 to TRBJ2-7; 8 bases line up with TRBD1. Germline V CDR1 and CDR2: SGHRS, YFSETQ. The CDR3 has 14 amino acids. V shed 4 bases and J 3 bases; nucleotides not matched to a gene: 6. The CDR3 is CASSLGQVGYEQYF. The DNA of the CDR3 is TGCGCCAGCAGCCTGGGACAGGTAGGCTACGAGCAGTACTTC.

The DNA for the CDR3 is TGTGCCAGCAGCATTTCTCTCGGGGAGCTGTTTTTT. As protein: CASSISLGELFF. This rearrangement joins TRBV7-3 to TRBJ2-2, with unresolved D. The germline V gene encodes CDR1 SGHTA and CDR2 FQGTGA. This CDR3 has 12 residues. The ends were cut back, 5 bases at V and 7 bases at J, with 8 bases in the middle.

V gene TRBV6-6 combines with J gene TRBJ1-2; the D is unclear. Germline V gives CDR1 MNHNY, CDR2 SVGAGI (reference sequence). The CDR3 extends over 15 amino acids. V gave up 2 bases and J gave up 0 bases, with 10 bases separating them. CDR3: CASSYDPGTNYGYTF. CDR3 in DNA: TGTGCCAGCAGTTACGATCCAGGAACTAACTATGGCTACACCTTC.

V and J are TRBV5-1 and TRBJ1-2, with TRBD1 matching 7 bases. The V gene's germline CDR1 is SGHRS and CDR2 YFSETQ. The CDR3 spans 14 residues. Unmatched junction bases numbered 7, after V lost 4 bases and J lost 4 bases. The CDR3 is CASSPTGAFYGYTF. The CDR3 DNA is TGCGCCAGCAGCCCAACAGGGGCTTTCTATGGCTACACCTTC.

V gene TRBV28 combines with J gene TRBJ2-5; 14 bases match TRBD2. CDR1 and CDR2 from the germline V gene are MDHEN and SYDVKM. With V trimmed by 7 bases and J by 5 bases, 15 bases remained unmatched. The CDR3 loop spans 18 amino acids. CDR3 DNA: TGTGCCAGCATTCCCGGGACTAGCGGGAGTGGGGGGTGGGAGACCCAGTACTTC. Protein: CASIPGTSGSGGWETQYF.

This clone was counted between two and nine times. The chain is built from TRBV10-2 and TRBJ1-1, with D unclear. This CDR3 region has 13 residues. Germline V gene lookup returns CDR1 WSHSY and CDR2 SAAADI. The ends were cut back, 2 bases at V and 4 bases at J, with 8 bases in the middle. The CDR3 loop is CASSEGRSTEAFF. The CDR3 bases are TGCGCCAGCAGTGAGGGCCGTTCCACTGAAGCTTTCTTT.

Concerning this clone itself: One end of the junction does not line up with germline, which may come from a read error. The J gene is TRBJ2-2, the V gene TRBV7-7; 9 nucleotides agree with TRBD1. The V gene's germline CDR1 is SSHAT and CDR2 FNYEAQ (reference sequence). The CDR3 has 15 residues. As DNA, the CDR3 is TGTGCTAGCAGTCCCGACAGGGGGGACACCGGGGAGCTGTTTTTT. It specifies CASSPDRGDTGELFF. Filled out from reference TRBV7-7 and TRBJ2-2, the complete variable domain reads GAGVSQSPRYKVTKRGQDVTLRCDPISSHATLYWYQQALGQGPEFLTYFNYEAQPDKSGLPSDRFSAERPEGSISTLTIQRTEQRDSAMYRCASSPDRGDTGELFFGEGSRLTVL.

The rearrangement links TRBV30 to TRBJ1-1, with no clear D. V lost 4 bases to trimming and J lost 2 bases, with 5 bases between them. The CDR3 contains 11 residues. CDR1 is GTSNPN, CDR2 SVGIG, per germline (reference sequence). This chain's CDR3 is CAWNINTEAFF. CDR3 in DNA: TGTGCCTGGAACATTAACACTGAAGCTTTCTTT.

The chain recombines TRBV27 with TRBJ2-5; the match to TRBD1 covers 10 bases. CDR3 length: 16 residues. Germline V gene sequence: CDR1 MNHEY, CDR2 SMNVEV (reference sequence). V shed 6 bases and J 6 bases; nucleotides not matched to a gene: 13. The CDR3 bases are TGTGCCAGCAGACCTACAAAGACAGGGGGCTGGAAGACCCAGTACTTC. As protein: CASRPTKTGGWKTQYF.

V gene TRBV7-8 combines with J gene TRBJ2-6; D remains unclear. Deletions cut 2 bases from V and 0 bases from J, with 8 bases between. The CDR3 is 16 residues long. The germline gives CDR1 SGHVS, CDR2 FQNEAQ. CDR3 sequence: CASSLRFSSGANVLTF. The CDR3 nucleotides are TGTGCCAGCAGCTTAAGATTTAGCTCTGGGGCCAACGTCCTGACTTTC.

This clone was recorded only once. The chain is built from TRBV5-1 and TRBJ2-3; 10 nucleotides align to TRBD1. CDR1 SGHRS and CDR2 YFSETQ come from the germline V gene. The length of the CDR3 is 17 residues. V trimming: 4 bases; J trimming: 4 bases; junction bases outside the gene matches: 12. The CDR3 sequence: CASSAGTGTGVPDTQYF. The CDR3, as DNA: TGCGCCAGCAGCGCGGGAACCGGGACAGGGGTCCCAGATACGCAGTATTTT.

The chain uses TRBV5-8 and TRBJ1-2; 7 bases are a match to TRBD1. The germline CDR1 and CDR2 sequences are SGHTS and YDEGEE. The CDR3 consists of 15 residues. V lost 4 bases and J lost 3; bases outside the gene matches: 9. In DNA form, the CDR3 reads TGTGCCAGCAGCCCAGGGGGTGGATTTGACTATGGCTACACCTTC. Translating gives CASSPGGGFDYGYTF.

The chain links TRBV28 to TRBJ1-1; D possibly corresponds to TRBD1 (5 bases). This CDR3 is 15 amino acids long. The germline gives CDR1 MDHEN, CDR2 SYDVKM. Deletions cut 3 bases from V and 3 bases from J, with 14 bases between. CDR3 amino acids: CASSFPSGAYTEAFF. Here the CDR3 DNA reads TGTGCCAGCAGTTTTCCCAGCGGGGCGTACACTGAAGCTTTCTTT.

V usage is TRBV29-1 and J usage is TRBJ2-5, with 8 positions matching TRBD1. The CDR3 contains 14 residues. Germline V lookup: CDR1 SQVTM, CDR2 ANQGSEA. Trimming at V came to 1 base and at J to 4 bases, leaving 5 bases not matched to a gene. The CDR3 DNA sequence: TGCAGCGTTGAAGGGACAGGGTTCCTAGAGACCCAGTACTTC. Translated, it gives CSVEGTGFLETQYF.

This chain uses TRBV6-5 with TRBJ2-7; the D gene is possibly TRBD1 (6 bases). The CDR3 consists of 13 residues. Germline V gene data show CDR1 as MNHEY and CDR2 as SVGAGI. V dropped 5 bases and J dropped 9 bases, with 17 bases sitting between them. The CDR3 here is CASSNLQAGAQYF. The CDR3, as DNA: TGTGCCAGCAGTAATTTACAGGCAGGGGCGCAGTACTTC.

This clone showed up just a few times. V and J are TRBV7-9 and TRBJ2-1; 8 nucleotides agree with TRBD1. V shed 4 bases, J shed 4 bases, and the junction held 6 bases outside the gene matches. The CDR3 consists of 15 residues. Germline CDR1 and CDR2: SEHNR and FQNEAQ (reference sequence). The CDR3, as DNA: TGTGCCAGCAGCTACGACAGGGGCGCATACAATGAGCAGTTCTTC. Translation: CASSYDRGAYNEQFF.

This chain links TRBV14 with TRBJ2-1; 7 bases are a match to TRBD2. The CDR3 has 14 residues. V dropped 2 bases and J dropped 11; count of bases not matched to a gene: 9. In germline, CDR1 is SGHDN, CDR2 FVKESK. In nucleotides, the CDR3 is TGTGCCAGCAGCCAACGTGGCGGGAGTATCAAGCAGTTCTTC. The encoded protein is CASSQRGGSIKQFF.

The chain couples TRBV7-8 to TRBJ1-5, with D tentatively TRBD1 (6 bases). This CDR3 spans 16 amino acids. Germline V gene lookup returns CDR1 SGHVS and CDR2 FQNEAQ. Deletions cut 1 base from V and 4 bases from J, with 14 bases between. CDR3 in DNA: TGTGCCAGCAGCTTAGTTAGTACAGGGAAGAATCAGCCCCAGCATTTT. This encodes CASSLVSTGKNQPQHF.

Note on this clone: One junction end does not reproduce the germline sequence, and a read error may be involved. V and J are TRBV6-6 and TRBJ2-4; TRBD2 matches at 7 bases. Germline-derived CDR1 and CDR2 are MNHNY and SVGAGI (reference sequence). There are 20 residues in the CDR3. In DNA, the CDR3 is TGTGCCAGCAGCTACTTTCGTTTGCGGGAGCAGGGACTAGCCAAAAACATTCAGTACTTC. It is translated as CASSYFRLREQGLAKNIQYF.

The chain uses TRBV6-5 and TRBJ2-7, with D unclear. V was clipped by 6 bases and J by 4 bases, with 7 bases between them. CDR1 and CDR2 from the germline V gene are MNHEY and SVGAGI. This CDR3 spans 11 amino acids. The CDR3 sequence is CASRLRYEQYF. Written as DNA, the CDR3 is TGTGCCAGCAGACTAAGATACGAGCAGTACTTC.

Worth noting for this clone: The same CDR3 also results from other DNA sequences found in this sample. The chain couples TRBV20-1 to TRBJ1-4, with D perhaps TRBD1 (6 bases). Germline loops: CDR1 DFQATT, CDR2 SNEGSKA (reference sequence). The CDR3 contains 15 residues. V was shortened by 3 bases and J by 2 bases, with 13 bases between the two germline ends. CDR3 coding DNA: TGCAGTGCTAGTCGGGGGGCGGGGACTAATGAAAAACTGTTTTTT. Translating it yields CSASRGAGTNEKLFF.

V and J are TRBV30 and TRBJ1-3, with D perhaps TRBD1 (6 bases). V dropped 5 bases and J dropped 5 bases, with 7 bases sitting between them. CDR1 and CDR2 from the germline V gene are GTSNPN and SVGIG (reference sequence). The CDR3 loop spans 11 amino acids. CDR3 nucleotides: TGTGCCTGGGACAGGCGAAACACCATATATTTT. Protein: CAWDRRNTIYF.